This T cell receptor beta chain was identified during a study of T cell changes during pregnancy in multiple sclerosis. This table comes from immunoSEQ multiplex PCR, and its TCRdb copy is limited to in-frame clones, with some not included. The sample gives around 48,000 clones, 80% to 90% of which show up once; around 1.2% is in the top ten. Sequencing was performed on CD4+ T cells from peripheral blood mononuclear cells, taken in the second trimester of pregnancy. The receptor comes from a female donor with multiple sclerosis, enrolled in a pregnancy study.

The DNA of the CDR3 is TGTGCCAGCAGCGCGGCTGGTCCAGGGGCGGAGCAGTTCTTC. It is translated as CASSAAGPGAEQFF. This chain links TRBV9 with TRBJ2-1; D might be TRBD1 (6 bases). Germline CDR1 reads SGDLS; CDR2 reads YYNGEE. V was shortened by 3 bases and J by 10 bases, with 17 bases between the two germline ends. The CDR3 runs to 14 residues.